The 22 T cell receptor beta chains below all came from one sample that was sequenced in a study of vaccination and CD4 T cells after COVID-19. Cultured CD4+ T-cell DNA underwent Oncomine TCR Beta short-read sequencing. TCRdb re-called the PCR reads through MiXCR, storing one row per CDR3 protein. The sample holds just under 20,000 distinct CDR3 sequences, around 45% seen once. The treatment was: approximately nine-day PBMC culture with coronavirus spike peptide pools or control peptides (ViraFEST assay). These receptors' targets are unknown. Sequencing used CD4+ T cells from blood, cultured in vitro, obtained before SARS-CoV-2 vaccination. The source of these receptors is a human donor who had recovered from COVID-19.

The chain carries TRBV30 and TRBJ2-1; the match to TRBD1 covers 8 bases. Germline assignment: CDR1 GTSNPN and CDR2 SVGIG (reference sequence). The junction had 17 bases not matched to a gene; V was cut back by 5 bases and J by 2 bases. This CDR3 is 18 amino acids long. CDR3 bases: TGTGCCTGGGGCGGAGGACAGGGATACTCCTCTACCTACAATGAGCAGTTCTTC. Its protein product is CAWGGGQGYSSTYNEQFF.

This clonotype was observed a few times. The chain combines TRBV20-1 with TRBJ2-2; no clear D gene. The V gene lost 3 bases and the J gene lost 7 bases, with 18 bases spanning the gap. Germline values: CDR1 DFQATT, CDR2 SNEGSKA (reference sequence). This CDR3 is built from 15 residues. As DNA, the CDR3 is TGCAGTGCTAGTTGGTCCGGTGTCCTGGGCGGGGAGCTGTTTTTT. This encodes CSASWSGVLGGELFF.

The chain joins TRBV7-9 to TRBJ1-3; 9 nucleotides agree with TRBD1. The CDR3 is 14 amino acids. V gave up 5 bases and J gave up 4 bases; unmatched junction bases: 3. The germline gives CDR1 SEHNR, CDR2 FQNEAQ (reference sequence). The CDR3 nucleotides read TGTGCCAGCAGCCCGACAGGGGGAGGAAACACCATATATTTT. This gives the protein CASSPTGGGNTIYF.

J is TRBJ1-2 and V is TRBV7-9, with D possibly TRBD1 on 5 matching bases. Trimming left V 1 base short and J 8 bases short, with 14 bases between. The germline V gene has CDR1 SEHNR and CDR2 FQNEAQ (reference sequence). The CDR3 runs to 14 residues. The chain's CDR3 is CASSLGQGLEGYTF. The DNA of the CDR3 is TGTGCCAGCAGCTTAGGCCAGGGCTTGGAGGGCTACACCTTC.

The gene calls are TRBV19 and TRBJ1-6; possibly TRBD1 for D (6 bases). Trimming took off 0 bases at V and 5 bases at J, with 8 bases between the two ends. This CDR3 region has 15 residues. Germline CDR1 is LNHDA and CDR2 is SQIVND (reference sequence). The CDR3, as DNA: TGTGCCAGTAGTATAGAGGACAGACATAATTCACCCCTCCACTTT. It codes for CASSIEDRHNSPLHF.

The CDR3, as DNA: TGCAGTGCTGGAATGAGCAGGGGTGCTAACTATGGCTACACCTTC. Residues: CSAGMSRGANYGYTF. This chain connects TRBV20-1 to TRBJ1-2; D may be TRBD1 (6 bases). Germline loops: CDR1 DFQATT, CDR2 SNEGSKA (reference sequence). V dropped 5 bases and J dropped 0 bases, with 16 bases sitting between them. The CDR3 has 15 amino acids.

In nucleotides, the CDR3 is TGCAGCGCCACCGGACAGGGGTGGCTTGGCTACACCTTC. Protein product: CSATGQGWLGYTF. This chain links TRBV29-1 with TRBJ1-2; 9 bases align to TRBD1. In germline, CDR1 is SQVTM, CDR2 ANQGSEA. The CDR3 runs to 13 residues. V lost 7 bases and J lost 7; bases outside the gene matches: 10.

The table lists this clonotype with a few counts. The chain combines TRBV7-2 with TRBJ2-7; D not resolved. This CDR3 spans 15 amino acids. Trimming pared 1 base from V and 1 base from J, leaving 11 bases between. Germline assignment: CDR1 SGHTA and CDR2 FQGNSA. DNA of the CDR3: TGTGCCAGCAGCTTAGTGTTCCAGCCTTCCTACGAGCAGTACTTC. Its translation is CASSLVFQPSYEQYF.

The chain has TRBV19 and TRBJ1-5, with D hard to call. This CDR3 has 12 residues. V shed 1 base and J shed 10 bases, with 8 bases lying between them. In germline, CDR1 is LNHDA, CDR2 SQIVND (reference sequence). CDR3 coding DNA: TGTGCCAGTAGTATAGGAGCAGGTCCCCAGCATTTT. Its translation: CASSIGAGPQHF.

In its sample, this clonotype was seen a few times. V gene TRBV7-9 combines with J gene TRBJ1-2; D is ambiguous. CDR1 and CDR2 from the germline V gene are SEHNR and FQNEAQ (reference sequence). V lost 1 base and J 3 bases, leaving 18 bases between the germline ends. The CDR3 sequence is 17 residues long. CDR3 bases: TGTGCCAGCAGCTTAGGCCCGGACCGCCGCTATGACTATGGCTACACCTTC. Amino acid sequence: CASSLGPDRRYDYGYTF. Complete variable domain (other parts from reference TRBV7-9 and TRBJ1-2): DTGVSQNPRHKITKRGQNVTFRCDPISEHNRLYWYRQTLGQGPEFLTYFQNEAQLEKSRLLSDRFSAERPKGSFSTLEIQRTEQGDSAMYLCASSLGPDRRYDYGYTFGSGTRLTVV.

J is TRBJ1-2 and V is TRBV6-2 or TRBV6-3; D remains ambiguous. V lost 3 bases and J lost 4, with 6 bases in between. Germline V gene lookup returns CDR1 MNHEY and CDR2 SVGEGT. The CDR3 consists of 12 residues. This chain's CDR3 is CASSYAGYGYTF. The CDR3 coding sequence is TGTGCCAGCAGTTATGCGGGCTATGGCTACACCTTC.

The rearrangement uses TRBV5-5 and TRBJ2-7, with 9 bases lining up with TRBD2. Germline CDR1 is SGHKS and CDR2 is YYEKEE (reference sequence). The CDR3 is 16 amino acids. The V gene end was trimmed by 0 bases and the J gene end by 2 bases; junction bases not matched to a gene: 6. DNA of the CDR3: TGTGCCAGCAGCTTGGAGCTGACTAGCGGTCCCTACGAGCAGTACTTC. Translating it yields CASSLELTSGPYEQYF.

The rearrangement links TRBV29-1 to TRBJ2-2; D remains ambiguous. V lost 2 bases and J lost 8, with 9 bases in between. Germline CDR1 is SQVTM and CDR2 is ANQGSEA. This CDR3 is built from 12 residues. CDR3 nucleotides: TGCAGCGTTGAATGGAGTAAAGGGGAGCTGTTTTTT. Translating it yields CSVEWSKGELFF.

V gene TRBV6-4 combines with J gene TRBJ2-7, with 9 bases aligning to TRBD1. The CDR3 contains 15 residues. The V gene's germline CDR1 is MRHNA and CDR2 SNTAGT. After removal of 6 bases from V and 3 bases from J, the junction contained 9 bases not matched to a gene. CDR3 sequence reads: CASSLTPGQGYEQYF. The DNA for the CDR3 is TGTGCCAGCAGCCTAACCCCGGGACAGGGCTACGAGCAGTACTTC.

V gene TRBV28 combines with J gene TRBJ1-6; D possibly corresponds to TRBD1 (6 bases). The CDR3 is made up of 16 amino acids. The germline V gene encodes CDR1 MDHEN and CDR2 SYDVKM. Trimming removed 3 bases from V and 4 bases from J, with 13 bases in between. CDR3 region: CASSFRGTGYNSPLHF. The CDR3 DNA reads as TGTGCCAGCAGTTTCAGGGGAACGGGGTATAATTCACCCCTCCACTTT.

This clonotype was recorded a few times. The rearrangement links TRBV7-2 to TRBJ1-5, with D perhaps matching TRBD1 (5 bases). This CDR3 is built from 15 residues. CDR1 and CDR2 (germline): SGHTA, FQGNSA. V shed 5 bases and J shed 2 bases, with 13 bases lying between them. The chain's CDR3 is CASSGTGPGNQPQHF. CDR3 sequence (DNA): TGTGCCAGCAGCGGAACGGGACCGGGCAATCAGCCCCAGCATTTT. Variable domain in full (rest from reference TRBV7-2 and TRBJ1-5): GAGVSQSPSNKVTEKGKDVELRCDPISGHTALYWYRQSLGQGLEFLIYFQGNSAPDKSGLPSDRFSAERTGGSVSTLTIQRTQQEDSAVYLCASSGTGPGNQPQHFGDGTRLSIL.

The J gene is TRBJ2-7, the V gene TRBV27; weak D call: TRBD2 (5 bases). The CDR3 is made up of 14 amino acids. V was clipped by 2 bases and J by 2 bases, with 10 bases between them. Germline CDR1 and CDR2: MNHEY and SMNVEV (reference sequence). The CDR3 DNA follows: TGTGCCAGCAGTTTAGTGGGAGCAACCTACGAGCAGTACTTC. Its translation: CASSLVGATYEQYF.

This clonotype was observed a few times. The chain carries TRBV6-2 or TRBV6-3 and TRBJ2-7; possible D gene TRBD2, 6 bases. CDR1 and CDR2 (germline): MNHEY, SVGEGT. V was clipped by 6 bases and J by 4 bases, with 22 bases between them. The CDR3 has 16 residues. The CDR3 coding sequence is TGTGCCAGCAGGCTATTCGGGACTCGAGGGATATACGAGCAGTACTTC. Translation gives CASRLFGTRGIYEQYF.

This clonotype turned up a few times. V and J are TRBV15 and TRBJ1-1, with TRBD1 identical over 7 bases. The CDR3 extends over 15 amino acids. Germline V CDR1 and CDR2: LNHNV, YYDKDF (reference sequence). The junction had 8 bases not matched to a gene; V was cut back by 0 bases and J by 7 bases. CDR3 DNA sequence: TGTGCCACCAGCAGAGACGCATCCCGGGACAGTGAAGCTTTCTTT. Translating gives CATSRDASRDSEAFF.

The chain carries TRBV6-1 and TRBJ1-1, with 9 bases lining up with TRBD1. V lost 9 bases, J lost 7 bases, and 6 bases stayed unmatched. Germline loops: CDR1 MNHNS, CDR2 SASEGT. The CDR3 is 12 amino acids. CDR3: CASSQGAIEAFF. Here the CDR3 DNA reads TGTGCCAGTTCACAGGGGGCCATTGAAGCTTTCTTT.

This clonotype has more than one count but fewer than ten. The V call is TRBV20-1, the J call TRBJ1-1, with a tentative D call TRBD1 (5 bases). With 3 bases removed from V and 0 bases from J, the gap between germline ends came to 11 bases. The CDR3 loop spans 14 amino acids. Germline CDR1 is DFQATT and CDR2 is SNEGSKA (reference sequence). CDR3 sequence (DNA): TGCAGTGCTAGTAGGGGAGGCATGAACACTGAAGCTTTCTTT. Residues: CSASRGGMNTEAFF.

The chain joins TRBV2 to TRBJ1-1; D is uncertain. This CDR3 region has 14 residues. The V gene lost 3 bases and the J gene lost 3 bases, with 11 bases spanning the gap. Germline assignment: CDR1 SNHLY and CDR2 FYNNEI. CDR3 nucleotide sequence: TGTGCCAGCAGTGATGGTCTTGGGGACACTGAAGCTTTCTTT. Residues: CASSDGLGDTEAFF.